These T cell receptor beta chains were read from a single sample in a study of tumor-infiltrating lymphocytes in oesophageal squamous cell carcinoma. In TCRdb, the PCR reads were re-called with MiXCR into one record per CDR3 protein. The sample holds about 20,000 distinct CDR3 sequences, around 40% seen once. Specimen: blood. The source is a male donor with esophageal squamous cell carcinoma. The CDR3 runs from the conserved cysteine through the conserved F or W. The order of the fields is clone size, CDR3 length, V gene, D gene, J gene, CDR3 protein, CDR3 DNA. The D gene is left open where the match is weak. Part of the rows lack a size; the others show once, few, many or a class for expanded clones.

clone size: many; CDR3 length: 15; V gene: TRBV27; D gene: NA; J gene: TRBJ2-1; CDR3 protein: CATTPVGRAYNEQFF; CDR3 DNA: TGTGCCACCACCCCCGTTGGGCGGGCCTACAATGAGCAGTTCTTC
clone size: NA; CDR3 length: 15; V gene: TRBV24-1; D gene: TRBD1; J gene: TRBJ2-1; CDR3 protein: CATSDPGQGWNEQFF; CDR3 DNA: TGTGCCACCAGTGACCCGGGACAGGGATGGAATGAGCAGTTCTTC
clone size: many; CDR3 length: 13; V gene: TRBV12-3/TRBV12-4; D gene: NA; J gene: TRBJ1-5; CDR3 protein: CASSSLGNQPQHF; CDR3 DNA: TGTGCCAGCAGTAGCTTGGGCAATCAGCCCCAGCATTTT
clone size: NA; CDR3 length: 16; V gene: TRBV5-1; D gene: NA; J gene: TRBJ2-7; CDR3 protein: CASSLGPPWRDYEQYF; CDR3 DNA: TGCGCCAGCAGCTTAGGACCGCCCTGGAGGGACTACGAGCAGTACTTC
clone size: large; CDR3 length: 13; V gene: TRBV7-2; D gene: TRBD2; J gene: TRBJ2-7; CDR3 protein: CASSSLAGYEQYF; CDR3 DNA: TGTGCCAGCAGTTCACTAGCGGGATACGAGCAGTACTTC
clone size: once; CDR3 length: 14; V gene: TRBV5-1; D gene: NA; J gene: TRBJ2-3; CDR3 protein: CASSPGASTDTQYF; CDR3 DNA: TGCGCCAGCAGCCCAGGGGCCAGCACAGATACGCAGTATTTT
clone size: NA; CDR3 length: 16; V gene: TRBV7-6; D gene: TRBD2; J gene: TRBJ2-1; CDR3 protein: CASSLGSGGAYNEQFF; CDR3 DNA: TGTGCTAGCAGCCTAGGAAGCGGGGGGGCCTACAATGAGCAGTTCTTC
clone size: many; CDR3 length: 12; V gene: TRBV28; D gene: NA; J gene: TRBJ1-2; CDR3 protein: CASSFRDYGYTF; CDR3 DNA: TGTGCCAGCAGTTTTAGGGATTATGGCTACACCTTC
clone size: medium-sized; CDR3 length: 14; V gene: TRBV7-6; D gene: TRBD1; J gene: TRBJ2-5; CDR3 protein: CASSSGQGGETQYF; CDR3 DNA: TGTGCCAGCAGCTCTGGACAGGGCGGAGAGACCCAGTACTTC
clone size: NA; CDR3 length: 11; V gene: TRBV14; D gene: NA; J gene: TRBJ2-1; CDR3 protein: CASSQGTKQFF; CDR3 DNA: TGTGCCAGCAGCCAAGGTACTAAGCAGTTCTTC
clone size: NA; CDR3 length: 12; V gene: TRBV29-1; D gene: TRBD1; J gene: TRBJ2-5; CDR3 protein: CSVTGGEETQYF; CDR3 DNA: TGCAGCGTTACAGGGGGCGAAGAGACCCAGTACTTC
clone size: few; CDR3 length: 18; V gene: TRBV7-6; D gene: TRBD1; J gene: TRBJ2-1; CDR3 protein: CASSLAGYGTGGGDEQFF; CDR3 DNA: TGTGCCAGCAGCTTAGCGGGTTACGGGACAGGGGGTGGTGATGAGCAGTTCTTC
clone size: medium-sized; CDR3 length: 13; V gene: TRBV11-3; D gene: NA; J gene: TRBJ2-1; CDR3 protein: CASSLDRGNEQFF; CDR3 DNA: TGTGCCAGCAGCTTAGATCGAGGGAATGAGCAGTTCTTC
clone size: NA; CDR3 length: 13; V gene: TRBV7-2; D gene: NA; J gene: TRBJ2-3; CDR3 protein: CASSLGTGDTQYF; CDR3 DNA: TGTGCCAGCAGCTTAGGAACTGGAGATACGCAGTATTTT
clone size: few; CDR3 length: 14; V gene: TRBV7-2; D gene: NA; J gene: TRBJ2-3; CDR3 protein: CASSRDSFTDTQYF; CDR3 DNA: TGTGCCAGCAGCCGTGACAGCTTCACAGATACGCAGTATTTT
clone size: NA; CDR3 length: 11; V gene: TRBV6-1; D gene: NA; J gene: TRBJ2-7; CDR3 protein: CASSTQGEQYF; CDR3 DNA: TGTGCCAGCAGTACCCAGGGTGAGCAGTACTTC
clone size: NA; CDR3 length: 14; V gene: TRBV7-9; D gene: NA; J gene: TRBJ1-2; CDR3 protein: CASSFSSGNYGYTF; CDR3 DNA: TGTGCCAGCAGCTTTTCCTCCGGGAACTATGGCTACACCTTC
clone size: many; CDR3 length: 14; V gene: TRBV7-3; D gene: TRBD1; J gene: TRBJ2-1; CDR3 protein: CASSLGQGPHEQFF; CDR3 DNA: TGTGCCAGCAGCTTGGGACAGGGGCCCCATGAGCAGTTCTTC
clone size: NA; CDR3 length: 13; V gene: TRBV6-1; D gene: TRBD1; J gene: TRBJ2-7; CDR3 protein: CASRRDSIYEQYF; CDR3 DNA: TGTGCCAGCAGACGGGACAGTATCTACGAGCAGTACTTC
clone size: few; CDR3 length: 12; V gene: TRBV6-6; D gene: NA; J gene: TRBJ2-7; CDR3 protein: CASSIRPYEQYF; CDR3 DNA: TGTGCCAGCAGTATACGGCCTTACGAGCAGTACTTC
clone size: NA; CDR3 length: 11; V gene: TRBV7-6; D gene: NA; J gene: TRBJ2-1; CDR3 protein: CASSFAREQFF; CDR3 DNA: TGTGCCAGCAGCTTTGCACGGGAGCAGTTCTTC
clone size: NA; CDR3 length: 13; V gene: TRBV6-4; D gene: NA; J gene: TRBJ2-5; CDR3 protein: CASSRDLRETQYF; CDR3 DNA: TGTGCCAGCAGTCGGGACCTCAGGGAGACCCAGTACTTC
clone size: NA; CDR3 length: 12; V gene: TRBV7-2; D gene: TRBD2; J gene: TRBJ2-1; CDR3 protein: CASSKGLVSFFF; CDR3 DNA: TGTGCCAGCAGTAAGGGACTAGTAAGTTTCTTCTTC
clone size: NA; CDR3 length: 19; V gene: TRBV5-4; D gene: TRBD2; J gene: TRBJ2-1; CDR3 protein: CASSPGTSGILGSYNEQFF; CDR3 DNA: TGTGCCAGCAGCCCGGGGACTAGCGGGATTCTTGGCTCCTACAATGAGCAGTTCTTC
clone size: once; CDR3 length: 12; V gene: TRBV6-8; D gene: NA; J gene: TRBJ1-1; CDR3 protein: CASGPLNTEAFF; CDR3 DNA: TGTGCCAGCGGGCCATTGAACACTGAAGCTTTCTTT
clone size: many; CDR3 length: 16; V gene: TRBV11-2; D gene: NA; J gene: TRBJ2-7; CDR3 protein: CASSLGPAGGAYEQYF; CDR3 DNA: TGTGCCAGCAGCTTAGGGCCTGCTGGGGGCGCCTACGAGCAGTACTTC
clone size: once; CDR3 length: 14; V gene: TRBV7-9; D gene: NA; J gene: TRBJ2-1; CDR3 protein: CASSLFRAYNEQFF; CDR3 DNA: TGTGCCAGCAGCTTATTTAGGGCCTACAATGAGCAGTTCTTC
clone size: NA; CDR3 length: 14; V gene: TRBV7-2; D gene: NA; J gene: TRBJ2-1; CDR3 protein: CASSLHTGTNEQFF; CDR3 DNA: TGTGCCAGCAGCTTACATACCGGGACAAATGAGCAGTTCTTC
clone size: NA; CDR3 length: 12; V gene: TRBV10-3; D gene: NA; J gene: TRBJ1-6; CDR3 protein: CAIQGDRSPLHF; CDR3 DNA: TGTGCCATCCAGGGAGATCGTTCACCCCTCCACTTT
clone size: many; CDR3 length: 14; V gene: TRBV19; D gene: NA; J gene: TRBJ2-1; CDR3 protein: CASSQEAEHDEQFF; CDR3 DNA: TGTGCCAGTAGTCAGGAGGCGGAGCACGATGAGCAGTTCTTC
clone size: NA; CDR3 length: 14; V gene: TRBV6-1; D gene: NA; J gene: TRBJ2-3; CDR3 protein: CASTHSWDTDTQYF; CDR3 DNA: TGTGCCAGCACCCACTCGTGGGATACAGATACGCAGTATTTT
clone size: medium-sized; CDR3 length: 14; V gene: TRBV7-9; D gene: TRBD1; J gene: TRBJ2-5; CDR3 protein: CASSQGTAQETQYF; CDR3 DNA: TGTGCCAGCAGCCAAGGGACAGCACAAGAGACCCAGTACTTC
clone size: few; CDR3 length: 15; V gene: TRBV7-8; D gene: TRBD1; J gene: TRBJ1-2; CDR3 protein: CASSSEDGTGAGYTF; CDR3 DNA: TGTGCCAGCAGCTCAGAAGACGGGACAGGGGCTGGCTACACCTTC
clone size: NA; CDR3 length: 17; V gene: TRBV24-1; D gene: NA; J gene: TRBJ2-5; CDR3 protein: CATSEPTGAGSQETQYF; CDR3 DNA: TGTGCCACCAGTGAGCCCACGGGGGCTGGATCACAAGAGACCCAGTACTTC
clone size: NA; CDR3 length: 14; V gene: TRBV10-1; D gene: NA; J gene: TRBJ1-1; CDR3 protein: CASSESGQGHHAFF; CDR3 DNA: TGCGCCAGCAGTGAGTCAGGGCAGGGACATCACGCTTTCTTT
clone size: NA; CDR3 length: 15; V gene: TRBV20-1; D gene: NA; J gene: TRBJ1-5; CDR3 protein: CSARAGTESNQPQHF; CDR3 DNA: TGCAGTGCTAGGGCCGGGACGGAAAGCAATCAGCCCCAGCATTTT
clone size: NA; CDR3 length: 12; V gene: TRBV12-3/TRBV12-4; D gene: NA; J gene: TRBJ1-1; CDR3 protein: CASSPGNTEAFF; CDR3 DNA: TGTGCCAGCAGTCCCGGGAACACTGAAGCTTTCTTT
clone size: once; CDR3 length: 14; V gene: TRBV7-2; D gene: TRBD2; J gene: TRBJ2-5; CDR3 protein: CASSAQGGGETQYF; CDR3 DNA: TGTGCCAGCAGCGCCCAAGGCGGGGGGGAGACCCAGTACTTC
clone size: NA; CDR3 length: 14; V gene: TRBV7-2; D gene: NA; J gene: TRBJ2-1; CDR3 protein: CASSRDAALSEQFF; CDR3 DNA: TGTGCCAGCAGCAGGGACGCCGCTCTGAGTGAGCAGTTCTTC
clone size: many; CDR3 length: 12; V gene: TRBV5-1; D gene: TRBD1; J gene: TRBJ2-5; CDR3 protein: CASSDRGETQYF; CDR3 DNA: TGCGCCAGCAGCGACAGGGGGGAGACCCAGTACTTC
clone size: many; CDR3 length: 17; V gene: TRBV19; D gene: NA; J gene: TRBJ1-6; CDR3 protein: CASSIPQGRGHNSPLHF; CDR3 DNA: TGTGCCAGTAGTATCCCACAGGGCAGAGGGCATAATTCACCCCTCCACTTT
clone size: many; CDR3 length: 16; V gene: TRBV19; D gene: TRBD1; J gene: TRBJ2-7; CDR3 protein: CASSPLGTGTGLRQYF; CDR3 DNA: TGTGCCAGTAGCCCTCTCGGAACCGGGACAGGACTGCGGCAGTACTTC
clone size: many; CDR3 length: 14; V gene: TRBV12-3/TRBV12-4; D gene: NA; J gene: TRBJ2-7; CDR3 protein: CASSLGGPRGEQYF; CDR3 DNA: TGTGCCAGCAGTTTAGGGGGGCCGAGGGGCGAGCAGTACTTC
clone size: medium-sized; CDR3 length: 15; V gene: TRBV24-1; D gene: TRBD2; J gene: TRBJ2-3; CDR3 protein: CATSETGGSTDTQYF; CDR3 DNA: TGTGCCACCAGTGAGACGGGGGGAAGCACAGATACGCAGTATTTT
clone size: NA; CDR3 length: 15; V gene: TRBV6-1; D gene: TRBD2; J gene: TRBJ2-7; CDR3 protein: CASSEGAGASYEQYF; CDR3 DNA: TGTGCCAGCAGTGAAGGAGCGGGAGCATCCTACGAGCAGTACTTC
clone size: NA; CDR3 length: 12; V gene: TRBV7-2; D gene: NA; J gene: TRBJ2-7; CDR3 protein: CASSLVRYEQYF; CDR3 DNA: TGTGCCAGCAGCTTAGTTAGGTACGAGCAGTACTTC
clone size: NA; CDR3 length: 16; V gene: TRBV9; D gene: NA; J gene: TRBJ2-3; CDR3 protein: CASSTHGGGGTDTQYF; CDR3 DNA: TGTGCCAGCAGCACCCACGGGGGAGGGGGGACAGATACGCAGTATTTT
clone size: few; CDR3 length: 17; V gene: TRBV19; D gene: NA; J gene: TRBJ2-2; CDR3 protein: CASSDPGMQGNTGELFF; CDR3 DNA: TGTGCCAGTAGTGATCCCGGGATGCAGGGGAACACCGGGGAGCTGTTTTTT
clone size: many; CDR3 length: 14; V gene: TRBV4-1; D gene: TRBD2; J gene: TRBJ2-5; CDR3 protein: CASSGLAIQETQYF; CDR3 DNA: TGCGCCAGTTCAGGACTAGCAATCCAAGAGACCCAGTACTTC
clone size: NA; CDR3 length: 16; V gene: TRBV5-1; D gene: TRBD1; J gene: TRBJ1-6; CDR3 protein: CASSSQPGTATYDQYF; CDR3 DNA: TGCGCCAGCAGCTCCCAGCCCGGGACAGCTACCTACGACCAGTACTTT
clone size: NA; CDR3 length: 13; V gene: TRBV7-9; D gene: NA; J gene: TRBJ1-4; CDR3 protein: CASSPTRGEKLFF; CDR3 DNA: TGTGCCAGCAGCCCTACCAGGGGTGAAAAACTGTTTTTT
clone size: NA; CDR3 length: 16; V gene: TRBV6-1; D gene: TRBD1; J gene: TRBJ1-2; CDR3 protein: CASSYVPGQGSYGYTF; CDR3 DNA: TGTGCCAGCAGTTACGTTCCGGGACAGGGGTCCTATGGCTACACCTTC
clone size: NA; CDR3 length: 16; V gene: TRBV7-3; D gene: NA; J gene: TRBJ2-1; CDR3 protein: CASSPSGGAGDYEQFF; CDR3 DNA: TGTGCCAGCAGCCCCTCAGGGGGGGCCGGAGACTATGAGCAGTTCTTC
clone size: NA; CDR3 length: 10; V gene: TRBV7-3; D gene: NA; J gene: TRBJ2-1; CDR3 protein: CASSSHEQFF; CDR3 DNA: TGTGCCAGCAGCTCCCATGAGCAGTTCTTC
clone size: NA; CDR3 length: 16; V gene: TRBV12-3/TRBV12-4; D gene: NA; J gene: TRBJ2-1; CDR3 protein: CASSSTVSGSYNEQFF; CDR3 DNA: TGTGCCAGCAGCTCGACAGTTTCGGGATCCTACAATGAGCAGTTCTTC
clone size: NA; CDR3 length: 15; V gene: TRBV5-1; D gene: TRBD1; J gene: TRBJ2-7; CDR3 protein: CASSLGTGENNEQYF; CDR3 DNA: TGCGCCAGCAGCTTGGGGACAGGGGAAAACAATGAGCAGTACTTC
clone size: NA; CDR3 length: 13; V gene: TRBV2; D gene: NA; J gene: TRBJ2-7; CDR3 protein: CASTIDLGNEQYF; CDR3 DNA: TGTGCCAGCACAATAGATTTGGGCAATGAGCAGTACTTC
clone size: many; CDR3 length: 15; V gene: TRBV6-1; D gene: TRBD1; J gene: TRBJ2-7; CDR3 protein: CASRRAGQGSYEQYF; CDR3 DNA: TGTGCCAGCAGGAGGGCGGGACAGGGGTCCTACGAGCAGTACTTC
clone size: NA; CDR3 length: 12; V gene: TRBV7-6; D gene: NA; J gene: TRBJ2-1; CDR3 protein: CASSQGGDEQFF; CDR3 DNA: TGTGCCAGCAGCCAGGGGGGGGATGAGCAGTTCTTC
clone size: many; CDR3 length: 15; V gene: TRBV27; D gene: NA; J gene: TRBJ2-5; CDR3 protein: CASSKSPGTTETQYF; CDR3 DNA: TGTGCCAGCAGTAAGAGTCCCGGGACGACGGAGACCCAGTACTTC